The rows below give T cell receptor beta chains drawn from one sample of a study of blood T cell repertoires in COVID-19. Data came from immunoSEQ multiplex PCR; TCRdb stores just in-frame clones and leaves some out. The sample has around 430,000 clones; just under 90% are singletons. Sample: PBMCs or T cells enriched from blood (not recorded which). The receptor set was obtained from a woman aged 45-65 years who had recovered from COVID-19. Each CDR3 is given with its conserved first and last residue.

CASSRGLAGGPSTDTQYF	TRBV4-1	TRBJ2-3
CASSQQGTETQYF	TRBV4-1	TRBJ2-5
CASSAGQGSYEQYF	TRBV18	TRBJ2-7
CASSFPGQKNTEAFF	TRBV7-9	TRBJ1-1
CASSRGGVTDTQYF	TRBV5-4	TRBJ2-3
CASSLAGGMNTEAFF	TRBV5-4	TRBJ1-1
CASSPGGYEQYF	TRBV11-3	TRBJ2-7
CASSQEDRRGTYEQYF	TRBV3-1/TRBV3-2	TRBJ2-7
CASSLAPPSHSAQYF	TRBV27	TRBJ2-5
CASSSPGQGISPLHF	TRBV19	TRBJ1-6
CASSLEGVNTEAFF	TRBV2	TRBJ1-1
CASSSLPYEQYF	TRBV12-3/TRBV12-4	TRBJ2-7
CASSPRATNEKLFF	TRBV7-2	TRBJ1-4
CASSEALRGQGTYEQYF	TRBV6-1	TRBJ2-7